This T cell receptor beta chain comes out of a study of blood T cell repertoires in COVID-19. On the study more broadly: Specimens from acute and convalescent COVID-19 originated in the United States, Italy and Spain. In each case, the material was cDNA or gDNA derived from T cells, B-cell-depleted T cells, or PBMCs.

The V segment lost 5 bases and the J segment 7 bases; nucleotides outside the gene matches: 4. Germline values: CDR1 MNHEY, CDR2 SVGAGI. CDR3 length equals 15 residues. Original analysis: Researchers report that nucleated cell counts were estimated from reference gene primer amplification. Profiling relied on immunoSEQ multiplex PCR, and the TCRdb table lists in-frame clones only, not all of them. V and J calls and clone size are as listed in that table; D and trimming were resolved from the DNA. The data hold some 200,000 clones, with roughly 84% observed a single time. The TCR was taken from a human donor with acute or convalescent COVID-19. The donor label of this sample is uncertain. The material sequenced was peripheral blood. The V call is TRBV6-5, the J call TRBJ2-1, with 14 bases aligning to TRBD2. The CDR3 sequence: CASSPGLAGVNEQFF. CDR3 nucleotide sequence: TGTGCCAGCAGTCCGGGACTAGCGGGAGTAAATGAGCAGTTCTTC.